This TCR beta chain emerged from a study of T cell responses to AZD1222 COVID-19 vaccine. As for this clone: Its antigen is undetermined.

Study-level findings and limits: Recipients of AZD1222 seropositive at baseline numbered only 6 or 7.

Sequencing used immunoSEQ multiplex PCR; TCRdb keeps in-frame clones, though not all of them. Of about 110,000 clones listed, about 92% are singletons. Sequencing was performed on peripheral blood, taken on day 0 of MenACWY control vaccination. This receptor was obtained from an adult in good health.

The CDR3 reads CASSSRGTTLSYNEQFF. CDR3 in DNA: TGTGCCAGCAGCTCACGCGGGACTACCCTCTCCTACAATGAGCAGTTCTTC. The genes are TRBV7-3 and TRBJ2-1; 7 nucleotides align to TRBD2. CDR1 is SGHTA, CDR2 FQGTGA, per germline. CDR3 length: 17 residues. The V gene end was trimmed by 4 bases and the J gene end by 0 bases; junction bases not matched to a gene: 9.